The sequence of this TCR beta chain was determined in a study of vaccination effects on CD4 cells after COVID-19. Study results and limitations: Spike-reactive clones found after vaccination in convalescents were mainly new vaccine-induced clones. Clones induced by infection and by vaccine showed marked clonal contraction late after vaccination.

Of note for this clone: As yet, its antigen is unknown.

The CDR3 spans 16 residues. Germline V CDR1 and CDR2: MDHEN, SYDVKM. V lost 5 bases and J 2 bases, leaving 19 bases between the germline ends. Expansion of antigen-specific CD4+ T cells with viral peptide pools was carried out by the ViraFEST assay before sequencing. Subsequent to 10 days of culture, CD4+ T cells were isolated. This individual tested PCR-positive for SARS-CoV-2 infection between March and December 2020. The culture medium for two million PBMC per well included 10 IU/ml IL-2 and roughly 10 ug/ml peptides. Sequencing was performed with immunoSEQ multiplex PCR; in TCRdb, only in-frame clones are kept and a portion is missing. The sample consists of under 55,000 clones, roughly 70% of them appearing once.

Sequencing used CD4+ T cells from PBMCs cultured with a peptide pool, obtained before COVID-19 vaccination. The sequence was collected from a human donor who had a prior SARS-CoV-2 infection. This sequence joins TRBV28 and TRBJ2-7; TRBD1 is a possible D gene (6 bases). CDR3 region: CASSLPFGTSTYEQYF. CDR3 nucleotide sequence: TGTGCCAGCAGTCTACCCTTCGGGACAAGTACCTACGAGCAGTACTTC.